This T cell receptor (beta chain) derives from a study of CXCR3 chemokines and chemotherapy response in bladder cancer (dated by TCRdb to the early 2020s). Regarding the complete study: Whether chemotherapy response in human bladder cancer was predicted by intratumoral CXCR3 chemokine system activity was examined in the study.

V sheds 1 base and J sheds 8 bases, leaving 12 bases between their ends. There are 15 amino acids in the CDR3, from cysteine to phenylalanine inclusive. Solely the CDR3 DNA is kept, with 45 bases framed from the first base. According to the germline V gene, CDR1 reads LGHNA and CDR2 reads YSLEER. Regarding this clonotype: Its antigen target is currently unknown. No base quality values were provided; no much bigger clone lies one nucleotide off.

Library preparation was by PCR. This sample was sequenced with an Illumina HiSeq 2500. The raw public data were reprocessed by TCRdb itself: fastp quality trimming at Q25, MiXCR clonotype calling, in-frame beta chains only. All rows with the same CDR3 protein become a single entry with the most common DNA and genes. Across this sample there are about 13,000 distinct CDR3 sequences, with roughly 12% seen only once. The ten largest clones capture approximately 26% of the sample. Sampling was carried out from a patient whose treatment included neoadjuvant chemotherapy. This receptor chain uses TRBV4-3 and TRBJ1-6; the D gene lacks a confident call. The clonotype originates from a human donor with bladder cancer that did not respond to neoadjuvant chemotherapy. The CDR3 protein: CASSQGRPSDSPLHF. The DNA is TGCGCCAGCAGCCAAGGACGACCCTCGGATTCACCCCTCCACTTT.